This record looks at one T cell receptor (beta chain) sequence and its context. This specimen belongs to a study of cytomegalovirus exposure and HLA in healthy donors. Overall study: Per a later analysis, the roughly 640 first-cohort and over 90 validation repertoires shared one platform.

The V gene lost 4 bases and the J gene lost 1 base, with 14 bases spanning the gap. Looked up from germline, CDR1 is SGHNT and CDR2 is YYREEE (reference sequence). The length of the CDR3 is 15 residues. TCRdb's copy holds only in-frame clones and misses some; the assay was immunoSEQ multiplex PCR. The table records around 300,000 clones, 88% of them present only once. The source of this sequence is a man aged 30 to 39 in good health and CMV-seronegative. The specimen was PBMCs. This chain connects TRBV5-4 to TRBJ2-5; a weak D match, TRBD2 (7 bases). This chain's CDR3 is CASSAGVGAQETQYF. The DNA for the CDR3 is TGTGCCAGCAGCGCGGGGGTGGGGGCCCAAGAGACCCAGTACTTC.